These 22 T cell receptor beta chains share one sample of origin, sequenced in a study of T cell repertoires in cytomegalovirus infection. TCRdb re-derived calls from the reads in MiXCR, one entry per CDR3 protein. The sample contains some 300,000 distinct CDR3 sequences, about a tenth of which appear only once. The specimen was PBMCs. The receptors here all came from a human donor in good health (CMV status not recorded). Some clones in this sample may be carry-over from other donors' samples.

At least ten counts were recorded for this clonotype. The chain uses TRBV25-1 and TRBJ1-6; D call uncertain. CDR3 length equals 13 residues. With 0 bases removed from V and 7 bases from J, the gap between germline ends came to 4 bases. Germline V CDR1 and CDR2: MGHDK, SYGVNS. CDR3 in DNA: TGTGCCAGCAGTGAATATATGAATTCACCCCTCCACTTT. Protein product: CASSEYMNSPLHF.

This clonotype was counted ten times or more. J is TRBJ2-1 and V is TRBV7-9; D remains ambiguous. V was trimmed by 3 bases and J by 3 bases, leaving 12 bases between them. The CDR3 covers 15 residues. The germline V gene encodes CDR1 SEHNR and CDR2 FQNEAQ (reference sequence). The CDR3 sequence: CASSFGLGLYNEQFF. In DNA, the CDR3 is TGTGCCAGCAGCTTCGGGCTGGGTCTCTACAATGAGCAGTTCTTC.

This clonotype was seen a few times. The rearrangement uses TRBV28 and TRBJ2-6; the D gene could be TRBD1 or TRBD2 (5 bases each). Germline CDR1 and CDR2: MDHEN and SYDVKM. This CDR3 has 16 residues. V lost 6 bases to trimming and J lost 0 bases, with 12 bases between them. DNA of the CDR3: TGTGCCAGCAGCAGGGCGGGTGGCTCTGGGGCCAACGTCCTGACTTTC. As protein: CASSRAGGSGANVLTF. The full variable domain, with the rest looked up from reference TRBV28 and TRBJ2-6, is DVKVTQSSRYLVKRTGEKVFLECVQDMDHENMFWYRQDPGLGLRLIYFSYDVKMKEKGDIPEGYSVSREKKERFSLILESASTNQTSMYLCASSRAGGSGANVLTFGAGSRLTVL.

Only a few counts were recorded for this clonotype. The V gene is TRBV2, the J gene TRBJ2-7, with D perhaps TRBD1 (5 bases). The V and J ends lost 5 bases and 4 bases respectively, with 12 bases between them. Per germline, CDR1 SNHLY and CDR2 FYNNEI. This CDR3 is built from 13 residues. CDR3 sequence (DNA): TGTGCCAGCAGTTATCGACAGACTTACGAGCAGTACGTC. This translates into CASSYRQTYEQYV.

This clonotype has a count of ten or more. This rearrangement joins TRBV6-5 to TRBJ2-3; 12 nucleotides match TRBD1. The CDR3 is made up of 16 amino acids. V dropped 0 bases and J dropped 6; count of bases not matched to a gene: 4. Germline V lookup: CDR1 MNHEY, CDR2 SVGAGI. The DNA for the CDR3 is TGTGCCAGCAGTTACTCGGGGACAGGGGGCATGGATACGCAGTATTTT. Amino acids: CASSYSGTGGMDTQYF.

The chain is built from TRBV27 and TRBJ2-3, with a weak D call TRBD1 (6 bases). There are 13 residues in the CDR3. CDR1 and CDR2 (germline): MNHEY, SMNVEV (reference sequence). V gave up 4 bases and J gave up 7 bases, with 12 bases separating them. In DNA form, the CDR3 reads TGTGCCAGCAGTTCCTACAGGGAATATACGCAGTATTTT. Its protein is CASSSYREYTQYF.

This clonotype was seen at least ten times. This chain connects TRBV20-1 to TRBJ1-5, with a tentative D call TRBD1 (5 bases). The CDR3 spans 15 residues. V was pared by 6 bases and J by 3 bases, with 18 bases between. Germline CDR1 and CDR2: DFQATT and SNEGSKA (reference sequence). CDR3 nucleotides: TGCAGTGCCACGGAACAGGCTAGGCACAATCAGCCCCAGCATTTT. This gives the protein CSATEQARHNQPQHF.

This clonotype was seen many times. The genes are TRBV2 and TRBJ2-3; the match to TRBD1 covers 7 bases. The V gene's germline CDR1 is SNHLY and CDR2 FYNNEI. This CDR3 comprises 14 residues. J was trimmed by 2 bases and V by 8 bases; bases with no gene match: 7. CDR3 protein: CASVVEGATDTQYF. The CDR3 coding sequence is TGTGCCAGCGTCGTTGAGGGGGCCACAGATACGCAGTATTTT.

This clonotype was seen many times. The chain carries TRBV2 and TRBJ2-2, with 13 bases fitting TRBD2. Trimming removed 7 bases from V and 4 bases from J; junction bases left unmatched: 12. CDR3 size: 18 residues. The germline V gene encodes CDR1 SNHLY and CDR2 FYNNEI. In DNA, the CDR3 is TGTGCCAGCAAAGGACTGTGGACTAGCGGGGGCTTCACCGGGGAGCTGTTTTTT. It translates to CASKGLWTSGGFTGELFF.

The table lists this clonotype with many counts. V is TRBV28 and J is TRBJ2-7; D is perhaps TRBD1 or TRBD2 (5 bases each). Trimming shortened V by 7 bases and J by 6 bases, and 22 bases separated the two germline ends. This CDR3 is 15 amino acids long. Germline V gives CDR1 MDHEN, CDR2 SYDVKM. The CDR3 here is CASTSGRARGSEQYV. The CDR3 DNA reads TGTGCCAGCACCAGCGGCAGGGCACGAGGAAGCGAGCAGTACGTC.

This clonotype was seen a handful of times. The rearrangement joins TRBV29-1 to TRBJ2-5; D not certain. This CDR3 region has 15 residues. CDR1 is SQVTM, CDR2 ANQGSEA, per germline. Trimming took 6 bases from V and 0 from J, leaving 17 bases between them. The CDR3 DNA follows: TGCAGCGTCCCCCATACGTCCTGGTACCAAGAGACCCAGTACTTC. Its protein is CSVPHTSWYQETQYF. Based on the CDR3 plus reference TRBV29-1 and TRBJ2-5, the full variable domain is SAVISQKPSRDICQRGTSLTIQCQVDSQVTMMFWYRQQPGQSLTLIATANQGSEATYESGFVIDKFPISRPNLTFSTLTVSNMSPEDSSIYLCSVPHTSWYQETQYFGPGTRLLVL.

V usage is TRBV20-1 and J usage is TRBJ1-2, with 10 nucleotides matching TRBD1. The CDR3 is made up of 14 amino acids. CDR1 is DFQATT, CDR2 SNEGSKA, per germline (reference sequence). The CDR3 region is CSGGQGGRGYGYTF. For the CDR3, the DNA is TGCAGCGGTGGACAGGGGGGTAGGGGCTATGGCTACACCTTC.

This clonotype was recorded many times. This chain joins TRBV20-1 and TRBJ2-5, with 11 bases aligning to TRBD2. Germline values: CDR1 DFQATT, CDR2 SNEGSKA (reference sequence). J was trimmed by 5 bases and V by 3 bases; bases with no gene match: 11. The length of the CDR3 is 16 residues. This CDR3 is CSASPGTSGKRETQYF. The CDR3 DNA follows: TGCAGTGCTAGTCCTGGGACTAGCGGAAAAAGGGAGACCCAGTACTTC.

This chain uses TRBV5-4 with TRBJ2-7, with D unresolved. CDR1 is SGHNT and CDR2 is YYREEE in the germline V gene (reference sequence). The V end lost 2 bases, the J end lost 4 bases, and 13 bases lay between the germline ends. The CDR3 length is 14 residues. CDR3 DNA: TGTGCCAGCAGCTTCGGGTCGAGGCCGTACGAGCAGTACGTC. Translated: CASSFGSRPYEQYV.

This chain joins TRBV20-1 and TRBJ1-2; unclear D gene. Trimming left V 2 bases short and J 4 bases short, with 20 bases between. This CDR3 is built from 16 residues. CDR1 is DFQATT and CDR2 is SNEGSKA in the germline V gene (reference sequence). The CDR3 here is CSARRGDQMGIYGYTF. The CDR3 region has the DNA TGCAGTGCTAGACGCGGGGATCAAATGGGGATCTATGGCTACACCTTC.

This clonotype was seen repeatedly, ten times or more. The chain couples TRBV28 to TRBJ2-3, with D perhaps TRBD2 (5 bases). Germline assignment: CDR1 MDHEN and CDR2 SYDVKM. This CDR3 has 11 residues. V lost 4 bases and J lost 6, with 5 bases in between. This CDR3 reads CASSWEDTQYF. CDR3 sequence (DNA): TGTGCCAGCAGTTGGGAGGATACGCAGTATTTT. The full variable domain, in which reference TRBV28 and TRBJ2-3 provide the parts outside the CDR3, is DVKVTQSSRYLVKRTGEKVFLECVQDMDHENMFWYRQDPGLGLRLIYFSYDVKMKEKGDIPEGYSVSREKKERFSLILESASTNQTSMYLCASSWEDTQYFGPGTRLTVL.

At least ten counts were recorded for this clonotype. The J gene is TRBJ2-2, the V gene TRBV29-1; possibly TRBD2 for D (6 bases). This CDR3 spans 13 amino acids. V lost 4 bases and J 6 bases, leaving 12 bases between the germline ends. Germline-derived CDR1 and CDR2 are SQVTM and ANQGSEA. The CDR3 coding sequence is TGCAGCGTTGCCGGGAGAGAGGCCGGGGAGCTGTTTTTT. As protein: CSVAGREAGELFF.

This clonotype was seen ten or more times. The chain employs TRBV7-9 and TRBJ1-1; D might be TRBD1 (5 bases). Trimming left V 5 bases short and J 1 base short, with 11 bases between. The CDR3 contains 14 residues. Germline V CDR1 and CDR2: SEHNR, FQNEAQ (reference sequence). The CDR3 bases are TGTGCCAGCAGCGGGACGAGTTGGAACACTGAAGCTTTCTTT. This codes for CASSGTSWNTEAFF.

This clonotype was counted many times. The chain couples TRBV20-1 to TRBJ2-3; perhaps D is TRBD1 or TRBD2 (5 bases each). The CDR3 totals 15 residues. V was clipped by 6 bases and J by 6 bases, with 22 bases between them. Germline V gene sequence: CDR1 DFQATT, CDR2 SNEGSKA (reference sequence). CDR3 in amino acids: CSAPLSVGPRDTQYF. DNA for the CDR3: TGCAGTGCCCCTCTCTCGGTGGGACCGAGGGATACGCAGTATTTT.

In this sample, this clonotype turned up a few times. This rearrangement joins TRBV2 to TRBJ2-3, with D unclear. Per the germline V gene, CDR1 is SNHLY and CDR2 is FYNNEI. V lost 6 bases to trimming and J lost 2 bases, with 12 bases between them. This CDR3 has 14 residues. CDR3 DNA: TGTGCCAGCAGGGAGTATACGAACACAGATACGCAGTATTTT. The encoded protein is CASREYTNTDTQYF.

This chain connects TRBV18 to TRBJ2-1, with D possibly being TRBD2 (6 bases). The germline V gene has CDR1 KGHSH and CDR2 LQKENI. This CDR3 comprises 16 residues. V was trimmed by 0 bases and J by 3 bases, leaving 12 bases between them. CDR3 nucleotides: TGTGCCAGCTCACCACCGGGACGGACTAACTACAATGAGCAGTTCTTC. Its translation is CASSPPGRTNYNEQFF.

This clonotype occurred a few times. This chain uses TRBV20-1 with TRBJ1-1; 9 bases agree with TRBD1. Germline CDR1 DFQATT, CDR2 SNEGSKA (reference sequence). The CDR3 length is 16 residues. V was clipped by 3 bases and J by 4 bases; unmatched bases: 12. Here the CDR3 DNA reads TGCAGTGCTAGGGCGGGGGGGACAGGGAGAGGCACTGAAGCTTTCTTT. Amino acid sequence: CSARAGGTGRGTEAFF.